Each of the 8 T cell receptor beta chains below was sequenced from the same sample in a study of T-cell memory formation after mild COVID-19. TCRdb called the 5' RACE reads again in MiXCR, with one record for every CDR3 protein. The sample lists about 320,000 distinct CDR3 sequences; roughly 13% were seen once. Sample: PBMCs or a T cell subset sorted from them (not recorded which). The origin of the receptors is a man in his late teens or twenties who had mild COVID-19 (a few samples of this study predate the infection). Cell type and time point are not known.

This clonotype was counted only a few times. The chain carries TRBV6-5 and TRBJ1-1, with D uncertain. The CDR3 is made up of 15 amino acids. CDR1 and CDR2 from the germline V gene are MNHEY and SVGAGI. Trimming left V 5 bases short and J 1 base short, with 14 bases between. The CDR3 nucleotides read TGTGCCAGCAGTCCCCTGGGAGGAGAGAACACTGAAGCTTTCTTT. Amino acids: CASSPLGGENTEAFF.

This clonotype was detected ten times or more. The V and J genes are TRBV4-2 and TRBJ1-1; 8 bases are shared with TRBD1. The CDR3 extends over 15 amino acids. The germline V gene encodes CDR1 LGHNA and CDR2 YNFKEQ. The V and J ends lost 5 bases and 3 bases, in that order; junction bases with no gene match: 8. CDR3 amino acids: CASSAGQGGDTEAFF. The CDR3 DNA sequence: TGTGCCAGCAGCGCAGGACAGGGAGGGGACACTGAAGCTTTCTTT.

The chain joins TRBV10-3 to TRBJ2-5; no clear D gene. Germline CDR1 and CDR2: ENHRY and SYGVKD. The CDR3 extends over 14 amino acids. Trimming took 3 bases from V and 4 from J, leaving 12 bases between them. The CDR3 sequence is CAISEISQIETQYF. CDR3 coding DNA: TGTGCCATCAGTGAAATCAGCCAGATAGAGACCCAGTACTTC.

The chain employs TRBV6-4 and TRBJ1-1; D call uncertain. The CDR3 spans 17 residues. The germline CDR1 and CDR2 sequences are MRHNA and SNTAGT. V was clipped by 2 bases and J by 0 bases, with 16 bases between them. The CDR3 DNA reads TGTGCCAGCAGTGACGAGTGGTCCAGGACCATGAACACTGAAGCTTTCTTT. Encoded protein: CASSDEWSRTMNTEAFF.

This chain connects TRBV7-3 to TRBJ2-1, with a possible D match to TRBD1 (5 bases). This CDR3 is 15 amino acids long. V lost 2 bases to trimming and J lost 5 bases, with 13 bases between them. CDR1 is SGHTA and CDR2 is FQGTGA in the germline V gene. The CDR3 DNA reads TGTGCCAGCAGCTTAGATATACAGGAGAACAATGAGCAGTTCTTC. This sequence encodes CASSLDIQENNEQFF.

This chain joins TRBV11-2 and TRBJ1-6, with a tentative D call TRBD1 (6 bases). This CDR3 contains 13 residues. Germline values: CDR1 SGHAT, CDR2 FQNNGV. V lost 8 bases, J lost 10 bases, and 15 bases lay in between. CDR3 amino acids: CASGMNRASPLHF. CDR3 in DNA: TGTGCCAGCGGCATGAACAGGGCCTCACCCCTCCACTTT.

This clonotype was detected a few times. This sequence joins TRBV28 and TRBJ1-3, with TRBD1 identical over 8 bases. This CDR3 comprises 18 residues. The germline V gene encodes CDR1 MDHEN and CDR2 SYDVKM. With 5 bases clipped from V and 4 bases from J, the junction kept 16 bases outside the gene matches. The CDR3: CASSPSGQGANIGNTIYF. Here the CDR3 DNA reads TGTGCCAGCAGTCCGTCGGGGCAGGGGGCGAATATCGGAAACACCATATATTTT.

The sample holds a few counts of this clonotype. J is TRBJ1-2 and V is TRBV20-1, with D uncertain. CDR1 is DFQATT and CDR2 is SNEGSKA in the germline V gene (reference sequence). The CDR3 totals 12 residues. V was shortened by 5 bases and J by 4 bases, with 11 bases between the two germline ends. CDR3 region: CSAVDAPYGYTF. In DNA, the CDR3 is TGCAGTGCTGTGGATGCACCCTATGGCTACACCTTC.